Here is one T cell receptor (beta chain) with its context. This clonotype was counted between two and nine times. The antigen it recognizes is unknown. The sample holds no much larger clone one base away, and base qualities are not on file. The sample originates from a study of vaccination and CD4 T cells after COVID-19 (dated 2022 in TCRdb). Concerning the study at large: Convalescent patients had a positive SARS-CoV-2 result on nasal swab PCR, and of these patients, fewer than ten had mild disease and one had severe disease. In the convalescent cohort there were six males and four females, among whom were two Hispanic individuals, seven Caucasians, two Asians and one multiracial person. Two doses of either the Pfizer-BioNTech BNT162b2 vaccine (n=8) or the Moderna mRNA-1273 vaccine (n=2) were administered to participants. Post-COVID blood samples were collected from convalescent patients a median of approximately 100 days after diagnosis, with a range of roughly 35 to 161 days. Post-vaccine blood samples were collected a median of about 72 days after the second vaccine dose, ranging from roughly 13 to 250 days. Overlapping spike peptide pools from SARS-CoV-2 and from the common cold coronaviruses HCoV-NL63, HCoV-OC43 and HCoV-229E were used as culture stimuli. In control cultures, a CEFX viral epitope pool was used as positive control, an HIV-1 Nef peptide pool was used as negative control, or no peptide was added. The spike-specific CD4+ TCR repertoire was compared before and after mRNA vaccination in fewer than eleven COVID-19 convalescent patients and several infection-naive healthy vaccine recipients. Here is what the overall study found, with its caveats: The number of convalescent patients in the study was relatively small, and the study did not examine early timepoints following natural infection. The median count of SARS-CoV-2-reactive clonotypes went up from 21 after infection to a few dozen after vaccination, although the change was not significant. In convalescent patients, a median roughly 88% of post-vaccine SARS-CoV-2-reactive clones were detected only after vaccination, suggesting vaccine-specific priming. Of the vaccine-specific clones in convalescent patients, 304 of 307, or nearly all, reacted only to SARS-CoV-2 spike and did not cross-react with common cold coronaviruses.

Library prep was done by PCR. DNA from cultured CD4+ T cells underwent TCR sequencing with the Oncomine TCR Beta short-read assay at the Johns Hopkins FTIC core. The QIAamp micro DNA kit was used to extract genomic DNA from the cultured CD4+ T cells. Oncomine TCR Beta libraries from cultured CD4+ T cells were pooled with unique dual indexes and sequenced on an Illumina iSeq 100. The original methods were these. Non-productive sequences were removed, and CDR3s that did not start with C, did not end with F or W, or were shorter than 7 amino acids were discarded. The MANAFEST web application was used to identify antigen-specific clonotypes by comparing peptide-stimulated wells against reference wells and other culture wells. To be called positive, a clone needed an FDR below 0.05, an odds ratio above 5, and a productive frequency above 0.1% in at least two of three replicate wells. A clonotype was classed as cross-reactive if the clonotype showed significant expansion both in SARS-CoV-2 spike wells and in at least one common cold coronavirus spike condition. Similarity between CDR3 sequences was evaluated in R version 3.6.1 using Levenshtein distances (stringdist) and unrooted phylogenetic trees (ape). The public reads were quality trimmed at Q25 with fastp and then assembled into clones with MiXCR by TCRdb, keeping productive beta chains. Each record represents a unique CDR3 protein, reported with the most common genes and DNA among its rows. TCRdb, not the authors, supplied the V and J calls. The sample table lists around 20,000 distinct CDR3 sequences, roughly 31% of them with a count of one. The leading ten clones occupy about 16% of the sample.

The sample's treatment or condition label, in plain terms: 10-day PBMC culture with coronavirus spike peptide pools or control peptides (ViraFEST assay). The ViraFEST assay, used in the study, expanded antigen-specific T cells with peptide pools and then identified the expanded clonotypes through TCR sequencing. The convalescent patients' positive SARS-CoV-2 PCR tests fell between March and December 2020, which was before the Alpha, Beta and Delta variants emerged in the United States. Each well held 2 million or so PBMCs cultured in IMDM containing roughly 5.5% human AB serum and approximately 9.1 IU/ml IL-2, with around 9.2 ug/ml peptide pools added. On days 3 and 7, half of the culture medium was replaced with fresh IL-2-containing medium. After approximately 10 days of culture, CD4+ T cells were isolated by negative selection using the EasySep CD4+ T cell isolation kit. Ficoll-Paque Plus gradient centrifugation was used to isolate PBMCs from whole blood, and the isolated PBMCs were then either used fresh or cryopreserved at -140C. Culture conditions were generally each tested in triplicate wells.

V lost 4 bases and J lost 5 bases, and the count of bases not matched to a germline gene is 11. The CDR3 starts with the cysteine, ends with the phenylalanine, and has 16 residues. The CDR3 DNA has 48 bases and is translated from base 1. The germline V gene (reference sequence) supplies CDR1 SGHNT and CDR2 YYREEE. Material: cultured CD4+ T cells from blood. The rearranged segments are TRBV5-4 and TRBJ2-1; a stretch of 8 junction bases matches TRBD2. The receptor comes from a human donor with COVID-19. Here is the DNA: TGTGCCAGCAGCCACGCGGGGGGCGGCTGGGACAATGAGCAGTTCTTC. Its translation reads: CASSHAGGGWDNEQFF.